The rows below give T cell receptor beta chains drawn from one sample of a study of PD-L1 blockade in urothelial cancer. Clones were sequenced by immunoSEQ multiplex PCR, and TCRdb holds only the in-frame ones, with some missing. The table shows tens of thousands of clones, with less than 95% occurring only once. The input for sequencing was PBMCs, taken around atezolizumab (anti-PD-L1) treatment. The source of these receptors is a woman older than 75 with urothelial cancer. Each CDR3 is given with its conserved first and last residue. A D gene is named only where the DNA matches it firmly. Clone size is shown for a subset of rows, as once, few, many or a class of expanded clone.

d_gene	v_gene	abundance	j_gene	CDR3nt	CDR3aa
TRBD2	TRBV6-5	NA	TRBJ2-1	TGTGCCAGCAGGACTAGCGGGGTCAACAATGAGCAGTTCTTC	CASRTSGVNNEQFF
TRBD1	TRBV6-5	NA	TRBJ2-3	TGTGCCAGCAGTACCGACAGGGCTAGCACAGATACGCAGTATTTT	CASSTDRASTDTQYF
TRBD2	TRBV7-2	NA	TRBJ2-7	TGTGCCAGCAGCTTAGCTCGGAGCGGGAGGGCCCACGAGCAGTACTTC	CASSLARSGRAHEQYF
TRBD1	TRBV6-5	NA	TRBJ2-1	TGTGCCAGCACCGGACAGGGCGGTGAGCAGTTCTTC	CASTGQGGEQFF
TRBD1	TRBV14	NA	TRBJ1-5	TGTGCCAGCAGCCAAGACAGGGGGCAGCCTCAGCCCCAGCATTTT	CASSQDRGQPQPQHF
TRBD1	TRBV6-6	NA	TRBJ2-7	TGTGCCAGCGGGGACAGGGGCTACGAGCAGTACTTC	CASGDRGYEQYF
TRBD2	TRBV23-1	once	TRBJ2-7	TGCGCCAGCAGTCAATGGGAGGGTTGGGACTACGAGCAGTACTTC	CASSQWEGWDYEQYF
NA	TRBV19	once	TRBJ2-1	TGTGCCAGTAGTATGACCCCCGGCAGGGCCTACCCCAATGAGCAGTTCTTC	CASSMTPGRAYPNEQFF
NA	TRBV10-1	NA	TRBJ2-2	TGCGCCAGCAGTGTAGGCGGGACCGGGGAGCTGTTTTTT	CASSVGGTGELFF
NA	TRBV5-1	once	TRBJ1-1	TGCGCCAGCAGCTCCGGGACACTGAACACTGAAGCTTTCTTT	CASSSGTLNTEAFF
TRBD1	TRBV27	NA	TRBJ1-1	TGTGCCAGCAGTTTATATCCAGGGGGGAACACTGAAGCTTTCTTT	CASSLYPGGNTEAFF
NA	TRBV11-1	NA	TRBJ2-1	TGTGCCAGCAGCTTAGGGCGGAGGAGCTCCTACAATGAGCAGTTCTTC	CASSLGRRSSYNEQFF
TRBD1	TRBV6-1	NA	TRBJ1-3	TGTGCCAGCAGTGAACTTGCCGCAGGGGGATTTGGAAACACCATATATTTT	CASSELAAGGFGNTIYF
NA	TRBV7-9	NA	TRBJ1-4	TGTGCCGTGAGGTGGGACAAAAATGAAAAACTGTTTTTT	CAVRWDKNEKLFF
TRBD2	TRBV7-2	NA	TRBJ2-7	TGTGCCAGCAGCTTAGCCGGGAGGGGGATCGAGCAGTACTTC	CASSLAGRGIEQYF
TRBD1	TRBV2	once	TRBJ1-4	TGTGCCAGCAGGGTTGGACAGGGATACGCAACTAATGAAAAACTGTTTTTT	CASRVGQGYATNEKLFF
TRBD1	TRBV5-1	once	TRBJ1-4	TGCGCCAGCAGCTTGGTCGGGACAGGGGGCGAAAAACTGTTTTTT	CASSLVGTGGEKLFF
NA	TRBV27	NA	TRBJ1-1	TGTGCCAGCAGTTTATCGACGGGGACTGAAGCTTTCTTT	CASSLSTGTEAFF
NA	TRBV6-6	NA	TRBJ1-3	TGTGCCAGCAGTTACTCCAGGGCGACATCTGGAAACACCATATATTTT	CASSYSRATSGNTIYF
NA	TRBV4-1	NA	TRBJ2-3	TGCGCCAGCAGCCAAGAAGGCGGGGATACGCAGTATTTT	CASSQEGGDTQYF
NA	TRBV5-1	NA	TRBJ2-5	TGCGCCAGCAGCTTCAGCGGAGGCGAGACCCAGTACTTC	CASSFSGGETQYF
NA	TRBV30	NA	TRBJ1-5	TGTGCCTGGAACCCGGGGGGTGTCGGGCAACAGCCCCAGCATTTT	CAWNPGGVGQQPQHF
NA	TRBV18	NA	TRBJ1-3	TGTGCCAGCTCTCTCCTCCATGGAGAGGACTCTGGAAACACCATATATTTT	CASSLLHGEDSGNTIYF
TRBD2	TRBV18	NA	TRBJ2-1	TGTGCCAGCTCACAGCGGACTAGCTCCTACAATGAGCAGTTCTTC	CASSQRTSSYNEQFF
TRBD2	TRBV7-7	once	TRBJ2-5	TGTGCCAGCAGCTCCTCTCCCCCGGGGGGTAGGGAGACCCAGTACTTC	CASSSSPPGGRETQYF
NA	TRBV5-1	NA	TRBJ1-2	TGCGCCAGCAGCGTGACCGGAGAGGGCTACACCTTC	CASSVTGEGYTF
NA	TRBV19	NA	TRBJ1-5	TGTGCCAGCCGTACCCCCTTTAGCGGGGGTAGCAATCAGCCCCAGCATTTT	CASRTPFSGGSNQPQHF
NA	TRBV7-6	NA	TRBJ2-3	TGTGCCAGCAGCTTAAGGGGGATGGGCACAGATACGCAGTATTTT	CASSLRGMGTDTQYF
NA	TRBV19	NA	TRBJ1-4	TGTGCCAGTAGTATGGGCATGGCAACTAATGAAAAACTGTTTTTT	CASSMGMATNEKLFF
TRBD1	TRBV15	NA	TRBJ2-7	TGTGCCACCAGCCGGGACAGGGTAGACGAGCAGTACTTC	CATSRDRVDEQYF